This entry lists 8 T cell receptor beta chains sequenced from one sample in a study of T cell repertoires in cytomegalovirus infection. TCRdb processed the reads anew with MiXCR; each CDR3 protein has one entry. This repertoire shows 450,000 to 650,000 distinct CDR3 sequences, about 26% found once; its top ten account for about 13%. The sequenced sample was PBMCs. All receptors derive from a human donor in good health (CMV status not recorded). Some clones in this sample may be carry-over from other donors' samples.

This clonotype has just a few counts. The chain carries TRBV12-3 or TRBV12-4 and TRBJ1-5, with unresolved D. V was trimmed by 3 bases and J by 9 bases, leaving 15 bases between them. There are 14 residues in the CDR3. DNA for the CDR3: TGTGCCAGCAGTTTCGTCAGCGGGAGGTGGCCCCAGCATTTT. Translation: CASSFVSGRWPQHF.

The V call is TRBV6-1, the J call TRBJ2-2; D ambiguous. Germline CDR1 MNHNS, CDR2 SASEGT. The V and J ends lost 2 bases and 5 bases respectively, with 9 bases between them. The CDR3 is 14 amino acids. The CDR3 bases are TGTGCCAGCAGTGAATTGGCGCAGACCGGGGAGCTGTTTTTT. Protein sequence: CASSELAQTGELFF.

This clonotype was recorded many times. The CDR3 DNA reads TGTGCCAGCAGCGCCGGGACTAGCGGGAGTCTGGAGACCCAGTACTTC. It is translated as CASSAGTSGSLETQYF. This sequence joins TRBV7-8 and TRBJ2-5; 14 nucleotides line up with TRBD2. The CDR3 spans 16 residues. The germline gives CDR1 SGHVS, CDR2 FQNEAQ. Unmatched junction bases numbered 7, after V lost 5 bases and J lost 5 bases.

This clonotype was seen only a few times. This chain uses TRBV7-2 with TRBJ2-5; the D is unclear. CDR3 length: 13 amino acids. The germline V and J ends were trimmed by 6 bases and 5 bases, with 13 bases remaining between them. Germline loops: CDR1 SGHTA, CDR2 FQGNSA. The CDR3 region is CASSVGVGETQYF. The CDR3 nucleotides read TGTGCCAGCAGTGTCGGAGTCGGGGAGACCCAGTACTTC.

This clonotype was recorded a few times. This sequence joins TRBV12-3 or TRBV12-4 and TRBJ2-3, with TRBD1 identical over 10 bases. The trim removed 4 bases at V and 5 bases at J, leaving 9 bases unmatched. The CDR3 is made up of 16 amino acids. The CDR3 DNA sequence: TGTGCCAGCAGTTCGCGACAGGGGGCTATGGGAGATACGCAGTATTTT. Its protein product is CASSSRQGAMGDTQYF.

The J gene is TRBJ2-2, the V gene TRBV30; 9 bases fit TRBD2. This CDR3 has 16 residues. Trimming cost V 2 bases and J 7 bases; bases outside gene matches: 11. Germline loops: CDR1 GTSNPN, CDR2 SVGIG (reference sequence). The CDR3 spells CAWSTPAGLAIGELFF. In nucleotides, the CDR3 is TGTGCCTGGAGTACCCCAGCGGGACTAGCTATCGGGGAGCTGTTTTTT.

V is TRBV11-2 and J is TRBJ2-3; TRBD2 is a possible D gene (5 bases). There are 16 residues in the CDR3. Germline V gene lookup returns CDR1 SGHAT and CDR2 FQNNGV. The V end lost 5 bases, the J end lost 1 base, and 16 bases lay between the germline ends. This chain's CDR3 is CASSRLRSSGTDTQYF. The CDR3 DNA reads TGTGCCAGCAGCCGCCTCAGGAGTAGCGGCACAGATACGCAGTATTTT.

CDR3 protein: CASSSGNYNEQFF. In nucleotides, the CDR3 is TGTGCCAGTAGTTCCGGCAACTACAATGAGCAGTTCTTC. The chain carries TRBV19 and TRBJ2-1; D not certain. CDR1 is LNHDA and CDR2 is SQIVND in the germline V gene (reference sequence). The CDR3 consists of 13 residues. Trimming removed 5 bases at V and 3 bases at J, with 8 bases between.